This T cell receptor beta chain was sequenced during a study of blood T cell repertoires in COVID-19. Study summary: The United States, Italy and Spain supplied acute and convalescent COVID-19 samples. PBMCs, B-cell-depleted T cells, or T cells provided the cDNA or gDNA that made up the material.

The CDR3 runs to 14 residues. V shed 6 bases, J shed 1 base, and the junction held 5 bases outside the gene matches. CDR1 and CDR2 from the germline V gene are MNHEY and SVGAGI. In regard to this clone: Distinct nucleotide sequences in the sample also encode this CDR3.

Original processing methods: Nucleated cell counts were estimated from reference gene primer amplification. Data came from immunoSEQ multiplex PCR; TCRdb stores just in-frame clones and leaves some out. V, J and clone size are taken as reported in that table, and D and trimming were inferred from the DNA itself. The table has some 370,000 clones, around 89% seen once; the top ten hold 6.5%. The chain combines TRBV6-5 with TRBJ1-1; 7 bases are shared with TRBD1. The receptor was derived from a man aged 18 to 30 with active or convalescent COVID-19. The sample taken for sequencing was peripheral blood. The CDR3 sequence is CASRPGQTNTEAFF. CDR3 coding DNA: TGTGCCAGCAGGCCGGGACAGACGAACACTGAAGCTTTCTTT.